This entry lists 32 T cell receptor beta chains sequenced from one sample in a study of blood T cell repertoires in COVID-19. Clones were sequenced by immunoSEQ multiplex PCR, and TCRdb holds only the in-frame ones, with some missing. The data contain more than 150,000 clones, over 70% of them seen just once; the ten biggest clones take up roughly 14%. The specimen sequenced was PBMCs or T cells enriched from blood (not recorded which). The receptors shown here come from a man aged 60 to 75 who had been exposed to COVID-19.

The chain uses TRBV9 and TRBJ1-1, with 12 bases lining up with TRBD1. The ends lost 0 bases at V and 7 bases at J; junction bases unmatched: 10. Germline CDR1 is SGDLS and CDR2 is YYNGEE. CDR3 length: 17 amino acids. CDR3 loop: CASSVDGTGGPRGEAFF. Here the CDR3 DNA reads TGTGCCAGCAGCGTAGATGGGACAGGGGGCCCTCGGGGTGAAGCTTTCTTT.

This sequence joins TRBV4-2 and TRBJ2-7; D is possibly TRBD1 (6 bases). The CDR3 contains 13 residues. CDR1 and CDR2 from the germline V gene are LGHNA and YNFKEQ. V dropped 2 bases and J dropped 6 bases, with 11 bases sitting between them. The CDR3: CASSQKGGSEQYF. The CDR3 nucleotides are TGTGCCAGCAGCCAAAAAGGGGGATCCGAGCAGTACTTC.

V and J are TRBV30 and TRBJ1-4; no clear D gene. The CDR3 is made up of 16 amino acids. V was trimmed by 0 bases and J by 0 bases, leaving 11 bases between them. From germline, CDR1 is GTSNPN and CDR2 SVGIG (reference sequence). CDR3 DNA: TGTGCCTGGAGTGTCCGGTCAATTGCAACTAATGAAAAACTGTTTTTT. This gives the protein CAWSVRSIATNEKLFF.

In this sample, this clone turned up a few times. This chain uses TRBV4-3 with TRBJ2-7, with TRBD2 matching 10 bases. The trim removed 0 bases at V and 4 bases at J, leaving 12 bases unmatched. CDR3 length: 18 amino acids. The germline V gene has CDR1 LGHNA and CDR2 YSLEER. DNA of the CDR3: TGCGCCAGCAGCCAAGATCTTTCCGGACTAGCGGCCCTTTACGAGCAGTACTTC. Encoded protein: CASSQDLSGLAALYEQYF.

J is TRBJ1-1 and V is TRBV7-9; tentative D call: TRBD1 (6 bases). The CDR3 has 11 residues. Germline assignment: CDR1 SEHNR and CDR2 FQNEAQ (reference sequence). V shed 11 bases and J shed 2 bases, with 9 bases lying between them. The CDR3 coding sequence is TGTGCCGTCAGGGGAAACACTGAAGCTTTCTTT. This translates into CAVRGNTEAFF.

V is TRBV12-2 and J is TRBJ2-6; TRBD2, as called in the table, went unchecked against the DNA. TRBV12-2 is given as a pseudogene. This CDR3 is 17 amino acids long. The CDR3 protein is CARREGPLGAGANVLTF. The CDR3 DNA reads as TGTGCAAGACGCGAGGGCCCGCTGGGCGCTGGGGCCAACGTCCTGACTTTC.

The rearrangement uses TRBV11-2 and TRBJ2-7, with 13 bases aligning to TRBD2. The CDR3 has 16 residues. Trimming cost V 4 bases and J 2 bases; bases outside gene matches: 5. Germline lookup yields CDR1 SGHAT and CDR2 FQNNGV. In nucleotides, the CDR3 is TGTGCCAGCAGCTCCTGGACTAGCGGGAGAGCCTACGAGCAGTACTTC. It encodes CASSSWTSGRAYEQYF. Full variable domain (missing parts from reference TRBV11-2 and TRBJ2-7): EAGVAQSPRYKIIEKRQSVAFWCNPISGHATLYWYQQILGQGPKLLIQFQNNGVVDDSQLPKDRFSAERLKGVDSTLKIQPAKLEDSAVYLCASSSWTSGRAYEQYFGPGTRLTVT.

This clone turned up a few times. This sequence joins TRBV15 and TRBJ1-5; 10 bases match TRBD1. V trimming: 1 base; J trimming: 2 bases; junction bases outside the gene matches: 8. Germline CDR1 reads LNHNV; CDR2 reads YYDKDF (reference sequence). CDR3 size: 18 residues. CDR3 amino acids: CATSRGSGTGVGNQPQHF. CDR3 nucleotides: TGTGCCACCAGCAGAGGTAGTGGGACAGGGGTAGGCAATCAGCCCCAGCATTTT.

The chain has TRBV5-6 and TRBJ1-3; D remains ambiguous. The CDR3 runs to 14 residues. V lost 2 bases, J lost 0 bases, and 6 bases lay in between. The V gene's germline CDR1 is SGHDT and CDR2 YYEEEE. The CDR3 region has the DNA TGTGCCAGCAGCTTTGGCCTCTCTGGAAACACCATATATTTT. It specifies CASSFGLSGNTIYF.

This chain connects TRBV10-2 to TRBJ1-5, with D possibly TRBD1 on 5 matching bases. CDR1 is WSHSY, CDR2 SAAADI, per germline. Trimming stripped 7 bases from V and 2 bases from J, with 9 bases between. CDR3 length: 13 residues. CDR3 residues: CASTEGGNQPQHF. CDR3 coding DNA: TGCGCCAGCACTGAAGGGGGCAATCAGCCCCAGCATTTT.

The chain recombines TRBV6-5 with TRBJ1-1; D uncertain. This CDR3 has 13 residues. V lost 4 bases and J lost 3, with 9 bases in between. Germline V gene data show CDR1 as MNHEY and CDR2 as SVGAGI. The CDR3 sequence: CASSSSADTEAFF. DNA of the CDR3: TGTGCCAGCAGTTCCTCGGCGGACACTGAAGCTTTCTTT.

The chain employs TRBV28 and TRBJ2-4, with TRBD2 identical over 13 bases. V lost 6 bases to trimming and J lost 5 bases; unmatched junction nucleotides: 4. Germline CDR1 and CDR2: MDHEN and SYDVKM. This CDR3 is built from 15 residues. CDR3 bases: TGTGCCAGCAGGCTCACTAGCGGGAGGGAAAACATTCAGTACTTC. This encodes CASRLTSGRENIQYF.

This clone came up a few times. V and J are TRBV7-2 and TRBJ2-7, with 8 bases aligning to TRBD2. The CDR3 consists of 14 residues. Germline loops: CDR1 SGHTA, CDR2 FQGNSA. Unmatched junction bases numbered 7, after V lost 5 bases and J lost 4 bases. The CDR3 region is CASSHGTRGYEQYF. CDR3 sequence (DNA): TGTGCCAGCAGCCATGGGACTAGGGGGTACGAGCAGTACTTC.

Written as DNA, the CDR3 is TGTGCCAGCAGCTTAACCAGGGGGACCTACGAGCAGTACTTC. Residues: CASSLTRGTYEQYF. The chain carries TRBV7-3 and TRBJ2-7; 7 bases map to TRBD1. Germline lookup yields CDR1 SGHTA and CDR2 FQGTGA. The CDR3 is made up of 14 amino acids. V lost 0 bases to trimming and J lost 2 bases; unmatched junction nucleotides: 1. Combining the CDR3 with reference TRBV7-3 and TRBJ2-7 gives the whole variable domain GAGVSQTPSNKVTEKGKYVELRCDPISGHTALYWYRQSLGQGPEFLIYFQGTGAADDSGLPNDRFFAVRPEGSVSTLKIQRTERGDSAVYLCASSLTRGTYEQYFGPGTRLTVT.

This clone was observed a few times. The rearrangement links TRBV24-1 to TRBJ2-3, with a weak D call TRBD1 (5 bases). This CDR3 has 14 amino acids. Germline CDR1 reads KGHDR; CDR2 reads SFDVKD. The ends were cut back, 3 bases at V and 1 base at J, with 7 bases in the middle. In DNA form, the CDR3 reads TGTGCCACCAGTGATCCGACAGGCACAGATACGCAGTATTTT. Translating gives CATSDPTGTDTQYF.

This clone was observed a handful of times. As DNA, the CDR3 is TGTGCCAGCAGCCGGACAGGGGGCTCCTCAGGGGCCAACGTCCTGACTTTC. Encoded protein: CASSRTGGSSGANVLTF. The V gene is TRBV28, the J gene TRBJ2-6; 11 bases fit TRBD1. CDR1 MDHEN and CDR2 SYDVKM come from the germline V gene. The CDR3 runs 17 residues. The V gene end was trimmed by 6 bases and the J gene end by 4 bases; junction bases not matched to a gene: 8.

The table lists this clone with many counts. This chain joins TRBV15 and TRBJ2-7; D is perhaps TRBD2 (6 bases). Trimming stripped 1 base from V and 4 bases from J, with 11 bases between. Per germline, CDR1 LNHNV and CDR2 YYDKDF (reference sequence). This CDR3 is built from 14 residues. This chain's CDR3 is CATSRVGLNYEQYF. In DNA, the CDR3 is TGTGCCACCAGCAGAGTCGGACTAAATTACGAGCAGTACTTC.

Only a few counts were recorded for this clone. The DNA of the CDR3 is TGTGCCAGCGGCAGGTACAAAACCGGGGAGCTGTTTTTT. It translates to CASGRYKTGELFF. V gene TRBV12-3 or TRBV12-4 combines with J gene TRBJ2-2; D gene unclear. The CDR3 runs to 13 residues. Trimming left V 8 bases short and J 5 bases short, with 12 bases between.

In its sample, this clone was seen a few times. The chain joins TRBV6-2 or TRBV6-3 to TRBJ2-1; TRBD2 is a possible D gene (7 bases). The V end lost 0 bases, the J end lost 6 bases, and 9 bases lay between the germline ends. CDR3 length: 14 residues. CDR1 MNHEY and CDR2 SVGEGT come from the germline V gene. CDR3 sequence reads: CASSYSGGGNEQFF. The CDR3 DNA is TGTGCCAGCAGTTACTCGGGAGGGGGCAATGAGCAGTTCTTC.

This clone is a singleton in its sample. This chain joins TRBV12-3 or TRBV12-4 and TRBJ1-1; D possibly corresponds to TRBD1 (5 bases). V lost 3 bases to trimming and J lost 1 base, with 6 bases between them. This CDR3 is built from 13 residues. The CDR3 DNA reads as TGTGCCAGCAGTTTCACAGGGAACACTGAAGCTTTCTTT. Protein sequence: CASSFTGNTEAFF.

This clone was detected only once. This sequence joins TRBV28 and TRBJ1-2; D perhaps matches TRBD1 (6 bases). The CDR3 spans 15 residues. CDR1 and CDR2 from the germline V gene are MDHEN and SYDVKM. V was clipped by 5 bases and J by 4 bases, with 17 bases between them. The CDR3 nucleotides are TGTGCCAGCAGTCACGGGGGGGCAGGCGCCTATGGCTACACCTTC. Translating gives CASSHGGAGAYGYTF.

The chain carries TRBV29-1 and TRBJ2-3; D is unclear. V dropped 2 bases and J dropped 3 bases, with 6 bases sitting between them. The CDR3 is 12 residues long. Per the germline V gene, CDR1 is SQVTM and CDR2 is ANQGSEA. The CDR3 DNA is TGCAGCGTTGAAAGAGGAACAGATACGCAGTATTTT. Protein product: CSVERGTDTQYF.

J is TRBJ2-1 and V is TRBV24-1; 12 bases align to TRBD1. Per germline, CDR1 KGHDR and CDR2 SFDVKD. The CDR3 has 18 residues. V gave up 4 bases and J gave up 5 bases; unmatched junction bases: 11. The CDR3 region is CATSDSTTGTGGHNEQFF. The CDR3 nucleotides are TGTGCCACCAGTGACAGTACCACCGGGACAGGGGGCCACAATGAGCAGTTCTTC.

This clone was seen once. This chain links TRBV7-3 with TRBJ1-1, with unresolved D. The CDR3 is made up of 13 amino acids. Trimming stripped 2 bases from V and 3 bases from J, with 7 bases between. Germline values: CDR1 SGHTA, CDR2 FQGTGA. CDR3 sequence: CASSLEDDTEAFF. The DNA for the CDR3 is TGTGCCAGCAGCTTAGAGGATGACACTGAAGCTTTCTTT.

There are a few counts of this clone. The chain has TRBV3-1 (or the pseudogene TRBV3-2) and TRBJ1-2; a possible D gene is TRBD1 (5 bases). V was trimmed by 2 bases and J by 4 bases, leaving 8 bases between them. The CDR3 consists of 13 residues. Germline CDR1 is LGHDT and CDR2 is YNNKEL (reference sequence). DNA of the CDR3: TGTGCCAGCAGCCAACAGGGTCCCTATGGCTACACCTTC. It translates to CASSQQGPYGYTF.

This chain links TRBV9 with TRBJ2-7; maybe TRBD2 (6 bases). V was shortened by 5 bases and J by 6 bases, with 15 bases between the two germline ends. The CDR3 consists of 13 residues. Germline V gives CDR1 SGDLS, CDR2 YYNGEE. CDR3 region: CASSGGGGVEQYF. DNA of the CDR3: TGTGCCAGCAGTGGGGGTGGAGGGGTCGAGCAGTACTTC.

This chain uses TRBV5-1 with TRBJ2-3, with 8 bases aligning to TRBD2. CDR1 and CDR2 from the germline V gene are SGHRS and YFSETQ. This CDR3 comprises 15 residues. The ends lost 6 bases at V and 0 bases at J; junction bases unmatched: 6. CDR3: CASTVAGPSTDTQYF. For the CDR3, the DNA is TGCGCCAGCACGGTAGCGGGACCTAGCACAGATACGCAGTATTTT. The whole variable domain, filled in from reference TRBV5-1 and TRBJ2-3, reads KAGVTQTPRYLIKTRGQQVTLSCSPISGHRSVSWYQQTPGQGLQFLFEYFSETQRNKGNFPGRFSGRQFSNSRSEMNVSTLELGDSALYLCASTVAGPSTDTQYFGPGTRLTVL.

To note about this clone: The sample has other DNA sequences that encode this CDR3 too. The CDR3 protein is CASSILAGGNEQFF. CDR3 in DNA: TGTGCCAGTAGTATTCTCGCGGGAGGGAATGAGCAGTTCTTC. V usage is TRBV19 and J usage is TRBJ2-1; 9 nucleotides align to TRBD2. Germline-derived CDR1 and CDR2 are LNHDA and SQIVND (reference sequence). The CDR3 is 14 amino acids. V dropped 3 bases and J dropped 7; count of bases not matched to a gene: 4.

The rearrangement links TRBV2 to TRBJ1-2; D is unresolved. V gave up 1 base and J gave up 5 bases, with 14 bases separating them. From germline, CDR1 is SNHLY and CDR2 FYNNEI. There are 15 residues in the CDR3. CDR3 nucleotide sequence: TGTGCCAGCAGTGAAGGGGCAGTCGTGCTGTATGGCTACACCTTC. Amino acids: CASSEGAVVLYGYTF.

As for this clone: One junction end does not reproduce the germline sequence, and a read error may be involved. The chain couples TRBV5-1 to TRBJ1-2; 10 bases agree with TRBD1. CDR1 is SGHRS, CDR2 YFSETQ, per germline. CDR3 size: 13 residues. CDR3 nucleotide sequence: TGCGCCAGCAGCTTGGAGATGACAGGGGGCGAACACTTC. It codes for CASSLEMTGGEHF.

This chain's CDR3 is CASSFFGREGQPQHF. DNA of the CDR3: TGTGCCAGCAGTTTCTTTGGCAGGGAAGGTCAGCCCCAGCATTTT. This chain joins TRBV27 and TRBJ1-5; the D gene is possibly TRBD1 (5 bases). The CDR3 runs to 15 residues. The V gene's germline CDR1 is MNHEY and CDR2 SMNVEV (reference sequence). The V end lost 3 bases, the J end lost 6 bases, and 15 bases lay between the germline ends.

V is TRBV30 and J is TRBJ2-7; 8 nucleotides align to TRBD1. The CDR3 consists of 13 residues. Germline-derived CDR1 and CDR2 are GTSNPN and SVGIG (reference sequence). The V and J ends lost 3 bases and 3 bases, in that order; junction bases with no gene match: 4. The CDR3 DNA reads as TGTGCCTGGAGCCAGGGGGCAATCTACGAGCAGTACTTC. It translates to CAWSQGAIYEQYF.